Below are 6 T cell receptor beta chains sequenced from a single sample in a study of T cell responses to AZD1222 COVID-19 vaccine. Generated by immunoSEQ multiplex PCR, the TCRdb table keeps only in-frame clones and is missing some. This sample has 130,000 or so clones, with over 85% found just once. The sample here was peripheral blood, taken on day 0 of AZD1222 vaccination. Receptors originate from an adult in good health.

The chain has TRBV9 and TRBJ2-1; 7 bases are shared with TRBD2. This CDR3 comprises 16 residues. Germline-derived CDR1 and CDR2 are SGDLS and YYNGEE. Trimming cost V 1 base and J 10 bases; bases outside gene matches: 14. This CDR3 reads CASSVNGRSSGGEQFF. CDR3 sequence (DNA): TGTGCCAGCAGCGTAAACGGGAGGAGCTCCGGGGGGGAGCAGTTCTTC.

This clone came up once. This chain links TRBV7-8 with TRBJ2-2, with 9 nucleotides matching TRBD1. Germline loops: CDR1 SGHVS, CDR2 FQNEAQ. The CDR3 extends over 17 amino acids. J lost 4 bases, V lost 4 bases, and 10 bases had no gene match. CDR3: CASSSSRDRVGTGELFF. In nucleotides, the CDR3 is TGTGCCAGCAGCTCGTCCCGGGACAGGGTTGGCACCGGGGAGCTGTTTTTT.

The chain combines TRBV7-2 with TRBJ1-5; unclear D gene. Germline loops: CDR1 SGHTA, CDR2 FQGNSA. The ends were cut back, 5 bases at V and 5 bases at J, with 10 bases in the middle. This CDR3 has 13 amino acids. The CDR3 sequence: CASSLNSYQPQHF. In DNA form, the CDR3 reads TGTGCCAGCAGCCTTAATAGTTATCAGCCCCAGCATTTT.

This chain links TRBV4-3 with TRBJ1-1; D unclear. V lost 0 bases, J lost 2 bases, and 10 bases lay in between. The CDR3 runs to 15 residues. CDR1 is LGHNA, CDR2 YSLEER, per germline. The CDR3 is CASSQEVSQNTEAFF. CDR3 bases: TGCGCCAGCAGCCAAGAGGTCAGCCAAAACACTGAAGCTTTCTTT.

The genes are TRBV19 and TRBJ2-1; D unclear. Between the trimmed V and J ends, which lost 5 bases and 6 bases, there was a span of 8 bases. The CDR3 covers 12 residues. Germline lookup yields CDR1 LNHDA and CDR2 SQIVND (reference sequence). The CDR3 region has the DNA TGTGCCAGTAGTGCAACAGTCAATGAGCAGTTCTTC. This encodes CASSATVNEQFF.

The rearrangement joins TRBV24-1 to TRBJ2-7; TRBD1 or TRBD2 may be the D gene (5 bases each). V was shortened by 3 bases and J by 6 bases, with 17 bases between the two germline ends. Germline V gene data show CDR1 as KGHDR and CDR2 as SFDVKD. The CDR3 has 15 residues. The CDR3, as DNA: TGTGCCACCAGTGATCCGACGGGGCCGAGTGGCGAGCAGTACTTC. It translates to CATSDPTGPSGEQYF.